This TCR beta chain is drawn from a study of blood T cell repertoires in COVID-19 (dated by TCRdb to the early 2020s). For context, the study as a whole: Samples from collaborators originated in the United States, Italy and Spain and spanned both the acute and convalescent phases of COVID-19. The material from the prospective study consisted of cDNA or gDNA derived from T cells, B-cell-depleted T cells, or PBMCs. The dataset comprised deeply sampled blood TCRbeta repertoires from subjects exposed to, actively infected with, or recovered from COVID-19. The repertoires were released in a freely available public database meant as a resource for research on the immune response to SARS-CoV-2. The samples were drawn from two sources: the first 160 participants of the ongoing ImmuneRACE study, and approximately 1,300 subjects contributed by 6 global collaborators. A de-identified subject ID, COVID-19 status, age in years and sex were almost always included in the sample metadata. Where HLA class I and class II types were available, the types were taken from metadata supplied by the sample provider, not from assay-based typing. Results and caveats for the whole study, not just this receptor: How much clinical and demographic metadata was included differed by source and by participant, and the metadata was provided uncurated.

Whole blood was collected in K2EDTA tubes by collaborating institutions according to the institutions' own protocols. For TCRbeta analysis, collaborators shipped samples in one of three forms: frozen whole blood, isolated PBMCs, or DNA extracted from either of those sample types. A word on this clone: What this receptor recognizes is not known. Qualities for individual bases were not recorded, and no much larger clone is one base off.

TCRbeta CDR3 regions were amplified from genomic DNA using the immunoSEQ Assay, a bias-controlled multiplex PCR. The authors processed their data as follows. Nucleated cell counts per sample were estimated from amplification of reference gene primers within the assay. To quantify the absolute abundance of each unique TCRbeta CDR3 rearrangement, sequence reads were collapsed and filtered. For each sample, productive Simpson clonality was calculated by taking the square root of Simpson's diversity index across productive rearrangements. TCRdb's version of the immuneACCESS table is confined to in-frame rearrangements and falls short of the full clone set. An unresolved V gene accounts for under half of the shortfall where checked; the remainder is of unknown origin. V and J calls and clone size come straight from that table; D and trimming were deduced from the DNA. The sample table shows about 75,000 clones, and roughly 89% are seen once. Around 5.8% of the sample is held by the ten biggest clonotypes.

The CDR1 and CDR2 encoded by the germline V gene are SGHVS and FQNEAQ. After removal of 5 bases from V and 4 bases from J, the junction retains 5 bases not matched to a gene. The CDR3 starts with the cysteine, ends with the phenylalanine, and has 14 residues. Only CDR3 DNA is held: 42 bases, read in frame from base 1. Source material: peripheral blood. Recombination connected TRBV7-8 to TRBJ2-1; TRBD1 aligns with 7 central bases. This clonotype was obtained from a woman in her fifties or sixties with acute or convalescent COVID-19. The sequenced DNA: TGTGCCAGCAGCCGAACGACAGGGTACAATGAGCAGTTCTTC. This is translated as CASSRTTGYNEQFF.